This TCR beta chain was identified during a study of identical twins. Study-wide points: Insertions were fewer in abundant cord blood beta clonotypes, whereas memory repertoires showed none of this pattern.

Healthy Caucasian individuals made up all the donors. This clonotype was seen more than once but under ten times. The antigen is unknown. cDNA carried unique molecular identifiers, and a universal primer site was added by template switching. TCRdb recomputed calls from the 5' RACE reads with MiXCR, one row per CDR3 protein. Here the sample spans hundreds of thousands of distinct CDR3 sequences, 5.5% to 6.5% being singletons. Sequencing was performed on naive T cells sorted from blood. The receptor's source is a man aged 18 to 29 in good health.

The CDR3 loop is CASSPGPRMAYGYTF. Written as DNA, the CDR3 is TGCGCCAGCAGCCCAGGACCTCGGATGGCATATGGCTACACCTTC. The chain carries TRBV5-1 and TRBJ1-2; no clear D. The CDR3 is made up of 15 amino acids. CDR1 is SGHRS, CDR2 YFSETQ, per germline. Trimming removed 4 bases at V and 5 bases at J, with 18 bases between.